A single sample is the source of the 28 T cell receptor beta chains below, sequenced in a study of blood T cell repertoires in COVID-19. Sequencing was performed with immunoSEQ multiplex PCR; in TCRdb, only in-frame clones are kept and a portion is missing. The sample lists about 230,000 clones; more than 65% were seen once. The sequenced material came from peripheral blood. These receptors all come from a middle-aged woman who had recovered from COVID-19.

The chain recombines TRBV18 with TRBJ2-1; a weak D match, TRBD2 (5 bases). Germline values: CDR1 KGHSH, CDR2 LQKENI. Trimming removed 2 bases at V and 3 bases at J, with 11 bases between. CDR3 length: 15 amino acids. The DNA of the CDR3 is TGTGCCAGCTCACCAGGCGAGCGGTTCTACAATGAGCAGTTCTTC. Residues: CASSPGERFYNEQFF.

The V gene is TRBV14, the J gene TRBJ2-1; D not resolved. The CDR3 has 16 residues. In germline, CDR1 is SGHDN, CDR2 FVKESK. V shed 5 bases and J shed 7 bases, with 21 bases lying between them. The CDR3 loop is CASSDRPLGGKNEQFF. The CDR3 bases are TGTGCCAGCAGCGATAGGCCCCTAGGCGGTAAAAATGAGCAGTTCTTC.

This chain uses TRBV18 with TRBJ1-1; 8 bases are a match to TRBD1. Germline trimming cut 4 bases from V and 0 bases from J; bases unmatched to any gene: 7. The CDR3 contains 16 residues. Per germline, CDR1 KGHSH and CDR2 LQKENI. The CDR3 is CASSQLTGAMNTEAFF. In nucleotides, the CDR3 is TGTGCCAGCTCACAGCTGACAGGGGCCATGAACACTGAAGCTTTCTTT. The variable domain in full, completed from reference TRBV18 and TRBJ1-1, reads NAGVMQNPRHLVRRRGQEARLRCSPMKGHSHVYWYRQLPEEGLKFMVYLQKENIIDESGMPKERFSAEFPKEGPSILRIQQVVRGDSAAYFCASSQLTGAMNTEAFFGQGTRLTVV.

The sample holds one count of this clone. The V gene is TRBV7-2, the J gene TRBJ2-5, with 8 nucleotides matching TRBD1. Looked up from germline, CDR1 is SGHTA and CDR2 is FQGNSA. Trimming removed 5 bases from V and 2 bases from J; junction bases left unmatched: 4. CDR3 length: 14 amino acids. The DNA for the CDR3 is TGTGCCAGCAGCCAACGGGACAGGCAAGAGACCCAGTACTTC. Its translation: CASSQRDRQETQYF. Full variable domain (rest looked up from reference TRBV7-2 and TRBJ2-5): GAGVSQSPSNKVTEKGKDVELRCDPISGHTALYWYRQSLGQGLEFLIYFQGNSAPDKSGLPSDRFSAERTGGSVSTLTIQRTQQEDSAVYLCASSQRDRQETQYFGPGTRLLVL.

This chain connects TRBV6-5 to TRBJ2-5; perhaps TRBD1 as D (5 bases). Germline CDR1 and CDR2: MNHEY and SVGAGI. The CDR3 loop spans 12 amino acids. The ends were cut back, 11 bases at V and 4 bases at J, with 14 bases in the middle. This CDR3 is CAAQGPGETQYF. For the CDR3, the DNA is TGTGCCGCTCAGGGCCCAGGAGAGACCCAGTACTTC.

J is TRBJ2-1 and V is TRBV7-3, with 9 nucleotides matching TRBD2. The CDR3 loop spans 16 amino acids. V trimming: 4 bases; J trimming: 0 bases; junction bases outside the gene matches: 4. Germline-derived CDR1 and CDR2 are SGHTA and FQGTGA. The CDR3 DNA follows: TGTGCCAGCAGCTCAAGCGGGGGGAGCTCCTACAATGAGCAGTTCTTC. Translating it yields CASSSSGGSSYNEQFF.

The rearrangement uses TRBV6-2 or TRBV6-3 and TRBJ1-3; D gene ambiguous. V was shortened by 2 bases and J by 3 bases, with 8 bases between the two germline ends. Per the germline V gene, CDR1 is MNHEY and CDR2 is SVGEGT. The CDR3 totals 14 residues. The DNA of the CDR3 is TGTGCCAGCAGTTACGATGGCAGTGGAAACACCATATATTTT. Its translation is CASSYDGSGNTIYF.

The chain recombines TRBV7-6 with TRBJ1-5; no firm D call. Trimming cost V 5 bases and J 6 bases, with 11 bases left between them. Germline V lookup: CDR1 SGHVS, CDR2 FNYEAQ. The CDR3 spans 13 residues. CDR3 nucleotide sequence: TGTGCCAGCAGCCTCCTCGGTGGTCAGCCCCAGCATTTT. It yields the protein CASSLLGGQPQHF.

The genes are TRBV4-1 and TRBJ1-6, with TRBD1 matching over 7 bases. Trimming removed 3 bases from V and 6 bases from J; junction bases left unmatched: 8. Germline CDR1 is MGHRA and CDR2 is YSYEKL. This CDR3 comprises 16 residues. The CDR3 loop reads CASSHTETGVNSPLHF. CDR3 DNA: TGCGCCAGCAGCCACACTGAAACAGGGGTTAATTCACCCCTCCACTTT.

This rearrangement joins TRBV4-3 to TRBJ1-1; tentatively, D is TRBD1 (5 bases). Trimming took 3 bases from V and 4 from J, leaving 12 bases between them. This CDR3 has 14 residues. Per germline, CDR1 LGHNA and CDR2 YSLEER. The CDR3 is CASSQRQPGTEAFF. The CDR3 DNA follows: TGCGCCAGCAGCCAGCGACAGCCAGGCACTGAAGCTTTCTTT.

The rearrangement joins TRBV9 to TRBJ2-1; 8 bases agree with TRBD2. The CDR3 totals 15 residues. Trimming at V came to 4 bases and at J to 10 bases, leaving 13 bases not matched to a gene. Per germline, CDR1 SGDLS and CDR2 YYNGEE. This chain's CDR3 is CASSSRSSGEGEQFF. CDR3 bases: TGTGCCAGCAGCTCCCGGAGTAGCGGGGAAGGGGAGCAGTTCTTC.

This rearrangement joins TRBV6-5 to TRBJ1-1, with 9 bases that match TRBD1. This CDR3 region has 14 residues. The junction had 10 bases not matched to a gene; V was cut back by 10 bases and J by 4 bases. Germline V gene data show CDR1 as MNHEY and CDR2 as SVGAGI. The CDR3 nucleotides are TGTGCCACCGAAAGGGACAGGGTAAGCACTGAAGCTTTCTTT. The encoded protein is CATERDRVSTEAFF.

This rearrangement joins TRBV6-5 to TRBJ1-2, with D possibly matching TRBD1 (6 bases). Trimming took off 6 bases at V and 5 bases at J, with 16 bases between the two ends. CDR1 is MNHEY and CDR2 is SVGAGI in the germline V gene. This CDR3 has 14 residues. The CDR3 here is CASRPWTVTYGYTF. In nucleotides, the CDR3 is TGTGCCAGCAGGCCTTGGACAGTTACTTATGGCTACACCTTC.

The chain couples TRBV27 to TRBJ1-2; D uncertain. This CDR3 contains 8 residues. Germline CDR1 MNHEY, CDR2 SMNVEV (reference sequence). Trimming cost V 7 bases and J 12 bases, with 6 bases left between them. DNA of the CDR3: TGTGCCAGCAAACAAAACACCTTC. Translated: CASKQNTF.

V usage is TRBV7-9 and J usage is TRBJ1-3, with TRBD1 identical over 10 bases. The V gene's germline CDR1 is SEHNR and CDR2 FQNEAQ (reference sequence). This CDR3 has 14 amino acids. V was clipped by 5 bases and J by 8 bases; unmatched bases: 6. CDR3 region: CASSRTGGYDTIYF. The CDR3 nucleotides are TGTGCCAGCAGCCGGACAGGGGGTTATGACACCATATATTTT.

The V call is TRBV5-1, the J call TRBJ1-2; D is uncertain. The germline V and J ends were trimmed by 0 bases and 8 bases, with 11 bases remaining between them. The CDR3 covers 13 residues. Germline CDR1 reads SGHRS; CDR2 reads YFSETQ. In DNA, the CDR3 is TGCGCCAGCAGCTTGGGGACGGGAAACGGCTACACCTTC. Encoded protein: CASSLGTGNGYTF.

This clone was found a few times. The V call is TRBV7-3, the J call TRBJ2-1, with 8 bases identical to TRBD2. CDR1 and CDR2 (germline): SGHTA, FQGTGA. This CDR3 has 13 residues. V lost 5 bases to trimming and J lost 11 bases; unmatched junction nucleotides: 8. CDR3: CASSEGLGGQQFF. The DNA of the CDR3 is TGTGCCAGCAGCGAGGGACTAGGGGGGCAGCAGTTCTTC.

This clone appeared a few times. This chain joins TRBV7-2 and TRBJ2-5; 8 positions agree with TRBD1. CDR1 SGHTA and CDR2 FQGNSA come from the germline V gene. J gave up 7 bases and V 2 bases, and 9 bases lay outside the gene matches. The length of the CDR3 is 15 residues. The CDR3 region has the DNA TGTGCCAGCAGCTTAACTGCGACAGGACAGGGGACCCAGTACTTC. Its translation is CASSLTATGQGTQYF.

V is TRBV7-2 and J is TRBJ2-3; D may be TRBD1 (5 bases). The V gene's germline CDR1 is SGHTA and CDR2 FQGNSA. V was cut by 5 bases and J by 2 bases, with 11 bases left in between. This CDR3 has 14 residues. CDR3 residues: CASSQGLITDTQYF. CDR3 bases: TGTGCCAGCAGCCAGGGTCTTATCACAGATACGCAGTATTTT.

CDR3 protein: CASSTRLAQYF. The DNA for the CDR3 is TGTGCCAGTAGTACCCGACTAGCGCAGTATTTT. The chain combines TRBV19 with TRBJ2-3, with D perhaps TRBD2 (6 bases). V was trimmed by 4 bases and J by 10 bases, leaving 9 bases between them. This CDR3 region has 11 residues. Germline lookup yields CDR1 LNHDA and CDR2 SQIVND (reference sequence).

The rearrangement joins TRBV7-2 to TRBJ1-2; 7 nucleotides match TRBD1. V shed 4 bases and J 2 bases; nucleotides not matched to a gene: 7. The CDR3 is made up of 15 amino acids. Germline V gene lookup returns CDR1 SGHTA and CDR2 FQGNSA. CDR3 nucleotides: TGTGCCAGCAGCTACGAGTTACAGGGGAACTATGGCTACACCTTC. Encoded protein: CASSYELQGNYGYTF.

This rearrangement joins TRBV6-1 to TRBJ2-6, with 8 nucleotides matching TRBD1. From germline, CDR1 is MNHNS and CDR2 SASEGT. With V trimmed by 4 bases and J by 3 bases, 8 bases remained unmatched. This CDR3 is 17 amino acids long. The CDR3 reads CASSGTGMSGGANVLTF. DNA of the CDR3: TGTGCCAGCAGTGGGACAGGGATGTCGGGTGGGGCCAACGTCCTGACTTTC.

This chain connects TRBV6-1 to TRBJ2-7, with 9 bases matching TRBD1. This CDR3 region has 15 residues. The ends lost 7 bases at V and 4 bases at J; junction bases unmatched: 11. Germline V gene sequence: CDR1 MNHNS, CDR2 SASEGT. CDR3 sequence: CASNWSPGQGYEQYF. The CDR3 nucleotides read TGTGCCAGCAATTGGAGTCCGGGACAGGGTTACGAGCAGTACTTC.

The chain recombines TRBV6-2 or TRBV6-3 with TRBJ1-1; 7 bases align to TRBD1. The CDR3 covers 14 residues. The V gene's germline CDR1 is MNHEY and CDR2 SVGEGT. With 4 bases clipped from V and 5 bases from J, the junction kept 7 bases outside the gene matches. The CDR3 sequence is CASSSRAGGTEAFF. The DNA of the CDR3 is TGTGCCAGCAGTTCTCGAGCAGGGGGGACTGAAGCTTTCTTT.

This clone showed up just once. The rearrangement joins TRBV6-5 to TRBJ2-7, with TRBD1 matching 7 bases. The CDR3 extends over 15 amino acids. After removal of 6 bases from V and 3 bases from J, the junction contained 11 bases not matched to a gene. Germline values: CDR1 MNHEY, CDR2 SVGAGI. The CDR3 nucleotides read TGTGCCAGCAGACGGGACAGTGGTGCACACTACGAGCAGTACTTC. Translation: CASRRDSGAHYEQYF.

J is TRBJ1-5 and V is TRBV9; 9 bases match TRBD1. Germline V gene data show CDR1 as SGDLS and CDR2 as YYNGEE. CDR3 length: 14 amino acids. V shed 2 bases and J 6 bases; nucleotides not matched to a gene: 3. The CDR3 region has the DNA TGTGCCAGCAGCGTTGGGGACAGGGTTCAGCCCCAGCATTTT. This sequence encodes CASSVGDRVQPQHF.

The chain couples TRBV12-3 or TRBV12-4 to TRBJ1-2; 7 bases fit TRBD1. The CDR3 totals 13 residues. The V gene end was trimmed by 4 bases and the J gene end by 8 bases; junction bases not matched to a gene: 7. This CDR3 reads CASSYDRVRGYTF. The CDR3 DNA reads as TGTGCCAGCAGTTACGACAGGGTTCGCGGCTACACCTTC.

As DNA, the CDR3 is TGTGCCAGCAGTTTAATAGGGGATAGAGGCTACACCTTC. Amino acids: CASSLIGDRGYTF. The J gene is TRBJ1-2, the V gene TRBV12-3 or TRBV12-4, with D possibly matching TRBD1 (5 bases). The V end was cut by 2 bases, the J end by 8 bases, with 12 bases between. This CDR3 is 13 amino acids long.